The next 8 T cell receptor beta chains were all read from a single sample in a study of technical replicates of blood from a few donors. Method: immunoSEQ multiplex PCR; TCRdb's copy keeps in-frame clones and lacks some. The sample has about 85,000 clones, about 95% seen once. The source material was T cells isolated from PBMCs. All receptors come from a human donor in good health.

The CDR3 here is CASSVRQGYTEAFF. CDR3 DNA sequence: TGTGCCAGCAGCGTCCGACAGGGGTACACTGAAGCTTTCTTT. The V and J genes are TRBV7-2 and TRBJ1-1; 8 nucleotides line up with TRBD1. This CDR3 has 14 amino acids. V dropped 5 bases and J dropped 3; count of bases not matched to a gene: 5. Germline-derived CDR1 and CDR2 are SGHTA and FQGNSA.

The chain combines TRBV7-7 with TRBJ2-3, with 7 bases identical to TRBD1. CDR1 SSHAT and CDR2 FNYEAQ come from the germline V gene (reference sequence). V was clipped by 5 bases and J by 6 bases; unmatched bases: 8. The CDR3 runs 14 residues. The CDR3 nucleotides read TGTGCCAGCAGCCCAGGGACAGCCTCGGATACGCAGTATTTT. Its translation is CASSPGTASDTQYF.

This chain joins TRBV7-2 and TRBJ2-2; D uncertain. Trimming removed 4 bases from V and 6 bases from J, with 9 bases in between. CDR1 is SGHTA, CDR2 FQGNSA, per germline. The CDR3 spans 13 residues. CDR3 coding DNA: TGTGCCAGCAGCTGGAGTTTGGCCGGGGAGCTGTTTTTT. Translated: CASSWSLAGELFF.

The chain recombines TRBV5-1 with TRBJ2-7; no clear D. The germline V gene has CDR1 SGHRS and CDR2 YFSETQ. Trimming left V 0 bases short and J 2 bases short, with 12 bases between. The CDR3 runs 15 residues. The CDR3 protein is CASSLAEVPPYEQYF. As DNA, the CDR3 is TGCGCCAGCAGCTTGGCCGAGGTCCCCCCCTACGAGCAGTACTTC.

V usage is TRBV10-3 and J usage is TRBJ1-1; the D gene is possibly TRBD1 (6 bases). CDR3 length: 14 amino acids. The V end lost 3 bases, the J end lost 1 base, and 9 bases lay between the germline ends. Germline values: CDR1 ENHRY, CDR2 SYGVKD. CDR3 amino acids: CAISETGQNTEAFF. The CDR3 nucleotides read TGTGCCATCAGTGAAACAGGGCAGAACACTGAAGCTTTCTTT.

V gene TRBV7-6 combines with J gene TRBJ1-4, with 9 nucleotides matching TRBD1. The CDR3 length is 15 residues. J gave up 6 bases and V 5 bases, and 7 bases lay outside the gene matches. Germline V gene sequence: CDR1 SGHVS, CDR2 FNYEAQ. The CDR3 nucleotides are TGTGCCAGCAGCAAAACCGGGACAGGGTATGAAAAACTGTTTTTT. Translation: CASSKTGTGYEKLFF.

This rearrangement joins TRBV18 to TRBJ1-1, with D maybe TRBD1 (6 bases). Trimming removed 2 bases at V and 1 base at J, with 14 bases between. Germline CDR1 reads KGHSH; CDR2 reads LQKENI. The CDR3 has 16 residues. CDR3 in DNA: TGTGCCAGCTCACCAAGGCTACAGGGTTCGAACACTGAAGCTTTCTTT. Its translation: CASSPRLQGSNTEAFF. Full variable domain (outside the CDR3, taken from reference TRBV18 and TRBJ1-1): NAGVMQNPRHLVRRRGQEARLRCSPMKGHSHVYWYRQLPEEGLKFMVYLQKENIIDESGMPKERFSAEFPKEGPSILRIQQVVRGDSAAYFCASSPRLQGSNTEAFFGQGTRLTVV.

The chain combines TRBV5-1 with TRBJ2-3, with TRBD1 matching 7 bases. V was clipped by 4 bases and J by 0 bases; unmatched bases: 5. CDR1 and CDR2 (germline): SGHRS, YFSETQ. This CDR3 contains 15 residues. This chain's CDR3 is CASSPGTASTDTQYF. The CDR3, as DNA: TGCGCCAGCAGCCCTGGGACAGCCAGCACAGATACGCAGTATTTT.